This TCR beta chain is from a study of T cells in Graves' hyperthyroidism and ophthalmopathy. Across the study: Blood from the periphery was taken at initial diagnosis, before any treatment.

Germline CDR1 SGHNT, CDR2 YYREEE (reference sequence). Unmatched junction bases numbered 8, after V lost 4 bases and J lost 3 bases. This CDR3 comprises 18 residues. From RNA transcripts, TCR beta CDR3 regions were amplified. HTBI primers were employed in a first-round RT-PCR of the TCR CDR3. TCRdb redid the calling of the multiplex PCR reads with MiXCR, one entry per CDR3 protein. The sample holds roughly 240,000 distinct CDR3 sequences, approximately 23% seen once. The table lists this clonotype with many counts. Sample: blood. The sequence came from a woman aged 40 to 50 with Graves' ophthalmopathy. This rearrangement joins TRBV5-4 to TRBJ2-6; 12 bases align to TRBD1. The CDR3 sequence: CASSVGTGGAFGANVLTF. The CDR3 DNA reads as TGTGCCAGCAGCGTTGGGACAGGGGGCGCTTTTGGGGCCAACGTCCTGACTTTC.